The 8 T cell receptor beta chains presented below share a single source sample, sequenced in a study of T cells in Graves' hyperthyroidism and ophthalmopathy. The investigators amplified TCR beta CDR3 regions from RNA transcripts. With the HTBI primer set, the TCR CDR3 went through a first round of RT-PCR. A single record per CDR3 protein comes from TCRdb applying MiXCR to the multiplex PCR reads. Altogether just over 550,000 distinct CDR3 sequences are present, roughly 50% being singletons, with the ten largest covering just over 8%. Material for sequencing was peripheral blood or thyroid tissue (not recorded which). Source of these receptors: a woman aged 18-30 years with Graves' hyperthyroidism.

This clonotype was observed at least ten times. This chain uses TRBV20-1 with TRBJ2-5, with D possibly matching TRBD1 (5 bases). The CDR3 covers 12 residues. V lost 3 bases to trimming and J lost 5 bases, with 10 bases between them. CDR1 DFQATT and CDR2 SNEGSKA come from the germline V gene (reference sequence). The chain's CDR3 is CSASPRVETQYF. The DNA for the CDR3 is TGCAGTGCTAGTCCCAGGGTCGAGACCCAGTACTTC.

In this sample, this clonotype turned up many times. The CDR3 loop is CATSRSPGADSGNTIYF. DNA of the CDR3: TGTGCCACCAGCAGATCCCCAGGGGCTGACTCTGGAAACACCATATATTTT. This chain links TRBV15 with TRBJ1-3; weak D call: TRBD1 (6 bases). The V and J ends lost 2 bases and 0 bases respectively, with 14 bases between them. Germline assignment: CDR1 LNHNV and CDR2 YYDKDF (reference sequence). The CDR3 is made up of 17 amino acids.

For this clonotype: This may stem from a read error, because a much larger clone lies one nucleotide away. DNA of the CDR3: TGTGCCATCAGTGAGGCCCAGAATCAGCCCCAGCATTTT. This sequence encodes CAISEAQNQPQHF. The rearrangement joins TRBV10-3 to TRBJ1-5, with no clear D. This CDR3 spans 13 amino acids. Germline V gene sequence: CDR1 ENHRY, CDR2 SYGVKD. V lost 2 bases and J 4 bases, leaving 6 bases between the germline ends.

The chain has TRBV7-8 and TRBJ2-5; D unclear. The CDR3 is 14 residues long. Germline assignment: CDR1 SGHVS and CDR2 FQNEAQ. V was clipped by 7 bases and J by 2 bases, with 14 bases between them. CDR3 loop: CASIEDGPQETQYF. The CDR3 bases are TGTGCCAGCATTGAAGATGGACCGCAAGAGACCCAGTACTTC.

On this clonotype itself: The germline gene is not matched at one end of the junction; a read error may be the cause. The J gene is TRBJ2-6, the V gene TRBV10-3; 7 nucleotides match TRBD1. CDR3 length: 15 amino acids. The germline gives CDR1 ENHRY, CDR2 SYGVKD. CDR3 nucleotide sequence: TGTGCCAGCCAGAACAGGGGATCTGGGGCCAGCGTCCTGACTTTC. As protein: CASQNRGSGASVLTF.

This clonotype has ten or more counts. This chain connects TRBV7-8 to TRBJ1-3; TRBD1 is a possible D gene (6 bases). The germline gives CDR1 SGHVS, CDR2 FQNEAQ. This CDR3 has 15 residues. V was clipped by 2 bases and J by 8 bases, with 16 bases between them. The CDR3 protein is CASSLKGQTIDTIYF. The CDR3 DNA reads TGTGCCAGCAGCTTAAAAGGACAGACTATTGACACCATATATTTT.

V gene TRBV11-2 combines with J gene TRBJ1-6; no firm D call. V was clipped by 6 bases and J by 0 bases, with 12 bases between them. CDR1 SGHAT and CDR2 FQNNGV come from the germline V gene. The CDR3 consists of 16 residues. The CDR3 is CASRDLGSSYNSPLHF. The DNA of the CDR3 is TGTGCCAGCAGAGATCTGGGTAGCTCCTATAATTCACCCCTCCACTTT.

This clonotype was counted many times. The chain carries TRBV2 and TRBJ1-5; D is possibly TRBD1 (6 bases). V was clipped by 5 bases and J by 6 bases, with 14 bases between them. Germline V gene lookup returns CDR1 SNHLY and CDR2 FYNNEI. The CDR3 consists of 14 residues. The CDR3 protein is CASSLEQGTQPQHF. The CDR3 DNA sequence: TGTGCCAGCAGTTTGGAACAGGGAACTCAGCCCCAGCATTTT.